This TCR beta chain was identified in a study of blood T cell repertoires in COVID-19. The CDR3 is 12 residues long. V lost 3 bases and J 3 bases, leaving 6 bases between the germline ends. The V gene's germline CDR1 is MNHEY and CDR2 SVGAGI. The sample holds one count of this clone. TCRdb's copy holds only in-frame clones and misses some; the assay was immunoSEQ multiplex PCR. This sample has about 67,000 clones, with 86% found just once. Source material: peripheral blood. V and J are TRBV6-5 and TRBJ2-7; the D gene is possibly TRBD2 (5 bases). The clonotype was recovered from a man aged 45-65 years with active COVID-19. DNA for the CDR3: TGTGCCAGCAGTTATCGGGGCTACGAGCAGTACTTC. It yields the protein CASSYRGYEQYF.